What follows is one T cell receptor (beta chain) and its context. Generated by immunoSEQ multiplex PCR, the TCRdb table keeps only in-frame clones and is missing some. Of 2 million or so clones listed, 90% to 95% are singletons. These data belong to a study of shared clonotypes between healthy human individuals. CDR3 length equals 13 residues. Germline lookup yields CDR1 SEHNR and CDR2 FQNEAQ (reference sequence). V lost 2 bases to trimming and J lost 0 bases, with 5 bases between them. The TCR originated in a man between 18 and 35 years old in good health. Sequencing was performed on naive CD4+ T cells sorted from blood. Subset of the sample: CD45RA+ positively selected. The chain carries TRBV7-9 and TRBJ2-7, with D uncertain. Written as DNA, the CDR3 is TGTGCCAGCAGCTTAATGAGCTCCTACGAGCAGTACTTC. It yields the protein CASSLMSSYEQYF. Full variable domain (remainder filled in from reference TRBV7-9 and TRBJ2-7): DTGVSQNPRHKITKRGQNVTFRCDPISEHNRLYWYRQTLGQGPEFLTYFQNEAQLEKSRLLSDRFSAERPKGSFSTLEIQRTEQGDSAMYLCASSLMSSYEQYFGPGTRLTVT.